The T cell receptor (beta chain) described here comes from a study of lymphopenia after photon versus proton radiotherapy. Whole-study results and caveats: Photon-treated patients lost naive T cells and TCR diversity; proton-treated stayed stable. Post-nadir diversity loss with photons came from oligoclonal expansion, particularly CD8+ Temra cells.

Between the trimmed V and J ends, which lost 0 bases and 5 bases, there was a span of 14 bases. CDR3 length equals 16 residues. From germline, CDR1 is LNHDA and CDR2 SQIVND (reference sequence). In regard to this clone: Its specificity is not known.

The assay was immunoSEQ multiplex PCR, and TCRdb's table has in-frame clones only and misses some. The repertoire consists of 26,000 or so clones, with 75% to 90% occurring once and the leading ten covering roughly 5.5%. The source was peripheral blood, collected from a patient treated with photon-based radiotherapy. The sequence was collected from a man aged 30 to 39 with gastric cancer. This sequence joins TRBV19 and TRBJ1-3; no clear D gene. The CDR3 coding sequence is TGTGCCAGTAGTATAGACTACAGCGGTCGTAGAAACACCATATATTTT. This gives the protein CASSIDYSGRRNTIYF. Drawing the rest from reference TRBV19 and TRBJ1-3, the complete variable domain is DGGITQSPKYLFRKEGQNVTLSCEQNLNHDAMYWYRQDPGQGLRLIYYSQIVNDFQKGDIAEGYSVSREKKESFPLTVTSAQKNPTAFYLCASSIDYSGRRNTIYFGEGSWLTVV.